Each of the 13 T cell receptor beta chains below was sequenced from the same sample in a study of T cells in Graves' hyperthyroidism and ophthalmopathy. RNA transcripts were the template for amplifying TCR beta CDR3 regions. RT-PCR in the first round (using the HTBI primer set) targeted the TCR CDR3. MiXCR, run by TCRdb on the multiplex PCR reads, gives a single entry per CDR3 protein. The sample has about 640,000 distinct CDR3 sequences, around 21% seen once. Sample: blood. These receptors were taken from a young man with Graves' ophthalmopathy.

This clonotype was observed a few times. V usage is TRBV9 and J usage is TRBJ2-1; TRBD2 matches at 13 bases. Germline values: CDR1 SGDLS, CDR2 YYNGEE. J gave up 4 bases and V 4 bases, and 5 bases lay outside the gene matches. There are 16 residues in the CDR3. CDR3 DNA: TGTGCCAGCAGCCCAGGACTAGCGGGAGTGTACAATGAGCAGTTCTTC. Protein sequence: CASSPGLAGVYNEQFF.

This clonotype has ten or more counts. V gene TRBV10-3 combines with J gene TRBJ1-1, with D possibly being TRBD1 (6 bases). The CDR3 contains 14 residues. Trimming stripped 0 bases from V and 5 bases from J, with 10 bases between. Germline values: CDR1 ENHRY, CDR2 SYGVKD. The DNA for the CDR3 is TGTGCCATCAGTGAGTCGACAGGAGGGACTGAAGCTTTCTTT. Translated, it gives CAISESTGGTEAFF.

This clonotype was recorded a few times. The rearrangement joins TRBV25-1 to TRBJ2-3, with a tentative D call TRBD1 (6 bases). Looked up from germline, CDR1 is MGHDK and CDR2 is SYGVNS. The CDR3 spans 14 residues. V was trimmed by 4 bases and J by 2 bases, leaving 10 bases between them. The CDR3 region is CASSADRITDTQYF. The CDR3, as DNA: TGTGCCAGCAGTGCAGACAGGATCACAGATACGCAGTATTTT.

CDR3 loop: CAISESQTTNYGYTF. The CDR3 DNA follows: TGTGCCATCAGTGAGTCGCAGACGACTAACTATGGCTACACCTTC. The chain uses TRBV10-3 and TRBJ1-2; no definite D call. V dropped 0 bases and J dropped 0 bases, with 8 bases sitting between them. Germline V CDR1 and CDR2: ENHRY, SYGVKD. This CDR3 is built from 15 residues.

Only a few counts were recorded for this clonotype. The gene calls are TRBV14 and TRBJ2-1; possibly TRBD2 for D (5 bases). There are 14 residues in the CDR3. Trimming pared 5 bases from V and 9 bases from J, leaving 17 bases between. The germline gives CDR1 SGHDN, CDR2 FVKESK. For the CDR3, the DNA is TGTGCCAGCAGCACCTTGGGAGCTAAGGGTGAGCAGTTCTTC. Translated, it gives CASSTLGAKGEQFF. The variable domain in full, with the rest retrieved from reference TRBV14 and TRBJ2-1, is EAGVTQFPSHSVIEKGQTVTLRCDPISGHDNLYWYRRVMGKEIKFLLHFVKESKQDESGMPNNRFLAERTGGTYSTLKVQPAELEDSGVYFCASSTLGAKGEQFFGPGTRLTVL.

In nucleotides, the CDR3 is TGTGCCAGCAGCTATGAGGACAGGGGAGGCTACGAGCAGTACTTC. Residues: CASSYEDRGGYEQYF. The chain recombines TRBV7-2 with TRBJ2-7, with TRBD1 matching 9 bases. V lost 4 bases and J lost 3; bases outside the gene matches: 7. This CDR3 spans 15 amino acids. Germline CDR1 and CDR2: SGHTA and FQGNSA.

At least ten counts were recorded for this clonotype. V and J are TRBV28 and TRBJ2-7, with 9 nucleotides matching TRBD2. The V gene end was trimmed by 2 bases and the J gene end by 5 bases; junction bases not matched to a gene: 16. Germline-derived CDR1 and CDR2 are MDHEN and SYDVKM. The CDR3 loop spans 18 amino acids. This CDR3 reads CASSLPLAGAVRGHEQYF. The DNA for the CDR3 is TGTGCCAGCAGTTTACCCTTAGCGGGAGCGGTAAGAGGGCACGAGCAGTACTTC.

Only a few counts were recorded for this clonotype. The chain recombines TRBV14 with TRBJ2-1; 9 positions match TRBD1. Germline V gene lookup returns CDR1 SGHDN and CDR2 FVKESK. The CDR3 spans 16 residues. J lost 5 bases, V lost 3 bases, and 8 bases had no gene match. The CDR3 spells CASSHLSRDRDNEQFF. The CDR3 DNA is TGTGCCAGCAGCCACCTGTCCCGGGACAGGGACAATGAGCAGTTCTTC.

This clonotype was picked up many times. The V gene is TRBV27, the J gene TRBJ1-1, with D uncertain. The CDR3 contains 11 residues. Looked up from germline, CDR1 is MNHEY and CDR2 is SMNVEV (reference sequence). Trimming stripped 5 bases from V and 7 bases from J, with 8 bases between. The CDR3 bases are TGTGCCAGCAGTACCGGGCTTGAAGCTTTCTTT. Protein: CASSTGLEAFF.

The chain carries TRBV12-3 or TRBV12-4 and TRBJ2-3, with no clear D. V was clipped by 4 bases and J by 0 bases, with 14 bases between them. This CDR3 comprises 16 residues. The CDR3: CASSSPTGTSTDTQYF. DNA for the CDR3: TGTGCCAGCAGTTCACCAACCGGAACTAGCACAGATACGCAGTATTTT.

This clonotype was observed at least ten times. The V and J genes are TRBV18 and TRBJ2-3; maybe TRBD2 (5 bases). Trimming removed 3 bases at V and 6 bases at J, with 10 bases between. CDR3 length equals 13 residues. Germline-derived CDR1 and CDR2 are KGHSH and LQKENI. CDR3 residues: CASSPSRGDTQYF. In DNA, the CDR3 is TGTGCCAGCTCACCCTCTCGCGGGGATACGCAGTATTTT.

This clonotype showed up just a few times. V and J are TRBV20-1 and TRBJ2-7, with 7 bases identical to TRBD2. The CDR3 runs to 15 residues. Trimming cost V 0 bases and J 4 bases; bases outside gene matches: 9. Germline CDR1 is DFQATT and CDR2 is SNEGSKA (reference sequence). The CDR3 nucleotides are TGCAGTGCTAGAGATTTGGCTAGCGGATATTACGAGCAGTACTTC. Residues: CSARDLASGYYEQYF.

This clonotype was detected only a few times. V and J are TRBV14 and TRBJ1-3; TRBD1 might be the D (5 bases). The CDR3 loop spans 14 amino acids. From germline, CDR1 is SGHDN and CDR2 FVKESK. Deletions cut 1 base from V and 2 bases from J, with 6 bases between. CDR3 nucleotides: TGTGCCAGCAGCCAAGCGACAGCTGGAAACACCATATATTTT. This encodes CASSQATAGNTIYF. Filled out from reference TRBV14 and TRBJ1-3, the complete variable domain reads EAGVTQFPSHSVIEKGQTVTLRCDPISGHDNLYWYRRVMGKEIKFLLHFVKESKQDESGMPNNRFLAERTGGTYSTLKVQPAELEDSGVYFCASSQATAGNTIYFGEGSWLTVV.